The clone carrying this T cell receptor beta chain was detected ten times or more. The CDR3 is cut off 3 residues early in the read; its end comes from the germline J gene. Clones were read by immunoSEQ multiplex PCR, and TCRdb kept only the in-frame ones, dropping some. The sample offers under 45,000 clones and no singletons, the top ten holding around 3.3%. CDR3 size: 15 residues. Per the germline V gene, CDR1 is SEHNR and CDR2 is FQNEAQ (reference sequence). Trimming cost V 5 bases and J 5 bases, with 16 bases left between them. The data were obtained in a study of T cell clonality in common variable immunodeficiency.

The TCR was taken from a person between 18 and 69 years old in good health. What was sequenced was peripheral blood mononuclear cells. The gene calls are TRBV7-9 and TRBJ2-1, with D perhaps TRBD1 (6 bases). CDR3 loop: CASSLWDKEDNEQFF. Partial CDR3 DNA: TGTGCCAGCAGCCTTTGGGACAAGGAGGACAATGAG.